One sample yielded the 22 T cell receptor beta chains listed below, sequenced in a study of breast tumors, draining lymph nodes, adjacent tissues. The lymph nodes were axillary draining lymph nodes from breast cancer patients. From the multiplex PCR reads, TCRdb called clonotypes with MiXCR, one entry per CDR3 protein. The sample lists more than 250,000 distinct CDR3 sequences, over 25% seen once, with about 1% in the top ten. The sequenced sample consisted of axillary lymph node tissue. Receptors originate from a female donor with breast cancer. Some clones in this sample may be carry-over from other donors' samples.

The genes are TRBV11-3 and TRBJ2-5, with a possible D match to TRBD2 (6 bases). V was pared by 6 bases and J by 4 bases, with 21 bases between. Per germline, CDR1 SGHNT and CDR2 YENEEA. This CDR3 spans 16 amino acids. The CDR3 protein is CASSSGGAGNGETQYF. The CDR3 DNA reads TGTGCCAGCAGTTCAGGAGGGGCAGGGAATGGAGAGACCCAGTACTTC.

This clonotype was recorded at least ten times. This chain links TRBV11-2 with TRBJ1-2, with no clear D. With 5 bases removed from V and 4 bases from J, the gap between germline ends came to 8 bases. This CDR3 is 12 amino acids long. From germline, CDR1 is SGHAT and CDR2 FQNNGV. The CDR3 sequence: CASSIDTYGYTF. Here the CDR3 DNA reads TGTGCCAGCAGCATCGACACCTATGGCTACACCTTC.

There are a few counts of this clonotype. This sequence joins TRBV20-1 and TRBJ2-7; TRBD2 agrees at 7 bases. CDR3 size: 17 residues. Germline lookup yields CDR1 DFQATT and CDR2 SNEGSKA (reference sequence). Trimming at V came to 0 bases and at J to 5 bases, leaving 16 bases not matched to a gene. CDR3 nucleotides: TGCAGTGCTAGAGATCCGGGAGGCGGGACGGCGGTCCACGAGCAGTACTTC. It encodes CSARDPGGGTAVHEQYF.

This clonotype was observed a handful of times. The CDR3 coding sequence is TGTGCCAGCTCTCCGGGACACCACAACCAAGAGACCCAGTACTTC. The encoded protein is CASSPGHHNQETQYF. V is TRBV6-2 or TRBV6-3 and J is TRBJ2-5, with D perhaps TRBD1 (6 bases). Trimming stripped 8 bases from V and 0 bases from J, with 16 bases between. CDR1 and CDR2 from the germline V gene are MNHEY and SVGEGT. This CDR3 has 15 residues.

Many counts were recorded for this clonotype. V gene TRBV7-9 combines with J gene TRBJ1-3; D ambiguous. V lost 5 bases and J lost 0, with 20 bases in between. Germline values: CDR1 SEHNR, CDR2 FQNEAQ (reference sequence). The CDR3 has 18 residues. The DNA of the CDR3 is TGTGCCAGCAGCCCCACGGCGGGCAGTCTTAACTCTGGAAACACCATATATTTT. Encoded protein: CASSPTAGSLNSGNTIYF.

This clonotype appeared a few times. Since a much larger clone is just one base distant, this may be a read error. The J gene is TRBJ2-2, the V gene TRBV14; 7 bases line up with TRBD1. CDR1 is SGHDN, CDR2 FVKESK, per germline. This CDR3 has 15 residues. In DNA form, the CDR3 reads TGTGCCGGCAGCCAAATTGACAGGGTACACGGGGAGCTGTTTTTT. This sequence encodes CAGSQIDRVHGELFF.

This clonotype came up many times. CDR3 coding DNA: TGTGCCAGCAGCTTAAAGGGACTAGCGAGTTACGAGCAGTACTTC. As protein: CASSLKGLASYEQYF. The chain couples TRBV7-9 to TRBJ2-7; TRBD2 aligns across 10 bases. Trimming at V came to 2 bases and at J to 4 bases, leaving 5 bases not matched to a gene. CDR3 length: 15 amino acids. Germline V gene data show CDR1 as SEHNR and CDR2 as FQNEAQ (reference sequence).

Regarding this clonotype: Germline is not matched at one junction end, which may reflect a read error. V usage is TRBV10-3 and J usage is TRBJ2-5; no clear D. The CDR3 consists of 13 residues. CDR1 and CDR2 (germline): ENHRY, SYGVKD. The CDR3 loop is CASSTELQETQYF. CDR3 DNA sequence: TGTGCCAGCAGTACAGAGCTACAAGAGACCCAGTACTTC.

This clonotype was detected only a few times. A clone one base away is much larger, so this may be a read error. V is TRBV10-3 and J is TRBJ2-3; 9 bases map to TRBD1. Trimming cost V 10 bases and J 4 bases; bases outside gene matches: 6. The CDR3 consists of 13 residues. Germline V lookup: CDR1 ENHRY, CDR2 SYGVKD. CDR3 region: CATQGARADTQYF. CDR3 nucleotide sequence: TGTGCCACACAGGGGGCTCGAGCAGATACGCAGTATTTT.

This clonotype has just a few counts. A read error is possible here, since a much larger clone lies one base away. V and J are TRBV11-2 and TRBJ2-7; D remains unclear. This CDR3 spans 15 amino acids. Germline CDR1 is SGHAT and CDR2 is FQNNGV. Trimming took off 2 bases at V and 3 bases at J, with 14 bases between the two ends. The CDR3 DNA is TGTGCCAGCAGCTTAAAGGCGGCAGCACACTACGAGCAGTACTTC. Residues: CASSLKAAAHYEQYF.

This clonotype was observed at least ten times. The V call is TRBV2, the J call TRBJ2-2, with a possible D match to TRBD1 (6 bases). The CDR3 spans 14 residues. Trimming stripped 7 bases from V and 2 bases from J, with 11 bases between. Germline CDR1 reads SNHLY; CDR2 reads FYNNEI. CDR3 region: CASISDRNTGELFF. The CDR3 region has the DNA TGTGCCAGCATTTCGGACAGAAACACCGGGGAGCTGTTTTTT.

The chain links TRBV10-3 to TRBJ2-1; 12 nucleotides line up with TRBD1. CDR3 length equals 17 residues. Germline V gene lookup returns CDR1 ENHRY and CDR2 SYGVKD. V shed 4 bases and J 12 bases; nucleotides not matched to a gene: 16. DNA of the CDR3: TGTGCCATCAGTGGAACCCGGGACAGGGGGCGCACAGATACGCAGTTCTTC. It codes for CAISGTRDRGRTDTQFF.

In regard to this clonotype: A read error may produce the germline difference seen at one junction end. V is TRBV25-1 and J is TRBJ2-5; perhaps TRBD2 as D (5 bases). There are 17 residues in the CDR3. Germline V lookup: CDR1 MGHDK, CDR2 SYGVNS. CDR3 nucleotide sequence: TGTGCCTGCAGTGCTACCCTGTACACGGGGAAAGGGGAGACCCAGTACTTC. Its protein product is CACSATLYTGKGETQYF.

Note on this clonotype: One base away lies a much larger clone, so this may be a sequencing read error. This chain joins TRBV7-3 and TRBJ2-3, with 8 bases identical to TRBD2. CDR3 length: 14 residues. CDR1 SGHTA and CDR2 FQGTGA come from the germline V gene. Here the CDR3 DNA reads TGTGCCGGCAGCAGCGGACTAGCAAGAGATACGCAGTATTTT. It yields the protein CAGSSGLARDTQYF.

In its sample, this clonotype was seen many times. The chain joins TRBV12-5 to TRBJ2-1, with no clear D. CDR3 length: 12 amino acids. Trimming removed 0 bases from V and 7 bases from J, with 4 bases in between. Per germline, CDR1 LGHNT and CDR2 FRNRAP. CDR3 DNA: TGTGCTAGTGGTTTGGTGACGAATGAGCAGTTCTTC. It specifies CASGLVTNEQFF.

As concerns this clonotype: A read error may produce the germline difference seen at one junction end. This chain joins TRBV7-8 and TRBJ2-5; TRBD2 aligns across 7 bases. Germline loops: CDR1 SGHVS, CDR2 FQNEAQ. CDR3 size: 14 residues. The CDR3 loop is CASSLSGTNETHYF. CDR3 coding DNA: TGTGCCAGCAGCCTAAGCGGGACCAATGAGACCCACTACTTC.

There are many counts of this clonotype. The rearrangement uses TRBV7-8 and TRBJ2-6; D is perhaps TRBD1 (5 bases). There are 16 residues in the CDR3. The germline V gene has CDR1 SGHVS and CDR2 FQNEAQ. Between the trimmed V and J ends, which lost 2 bases and 7 bases, there was a span of 15 bases. The CDR3 coding sequence is TGTGCCAGCAGCTTAACCTCTACAGGTTTCGCCAACGTCCTGACTTTC. It codes for CASSLTSTGFANVLTF.

Points on this clonotype: Since the CDR3 does not end with the conserved phenylalanine or tryptophan, this likely comes from a read error. The chain uses TRBV10-3 and TRBJ2-7; 11 bases line up with TRBD2. Unmatched junction bases numbered 8, after V lost 6 bases and J lost 1 base. The germline CDR1 and CDR2 sequences are ENHRY and SYGVKD. The CDR3 spans 16 residues. CDR3 sequence: CAIRSGLAGKSYEQYS. The CDR3 nucleotides are TGTGCCATCAGGTCCGGACTAGCGGGTAAGTCCTACGAGCAGTACTCC.

This rearrangement joins TRBV19 to TRBJ1-5; 9 bases map to TRBD1. Trimming at V came to 5 bases and at J to 14 bases, leaving 13 bases not matched to a gene. Germline CDR1 is LNHDA and CDR2 is SQIVND (reference sequence). This CDR3 is built from 14 residues. The chain's CDR3 is CASSAPGTGFNEHF. The CDR3 coding sequence is TGTGCCAGTAGTGCCCCCGGGACAGGGTTCAATGAGCATTTT. Filled out from reference TRBV19 and TRBJ1-5, the complete variable domain reads DGGITQSPKYLFRKEGQNVTLSCEQNLNHDAMYWYRQDPGQGLRLIYYSQIVNDFQKGDIAEGYSVSREKKESFPLTVTSAQKNPTAFYLCASSAPGTGFNEHFGDGTRLSIL.

About this clonotype: One end of the junction is discordant with germline, which a read error may explain. The chain combines TRBV19 with TRBJ2-1; D is unclear. Germline V gene sequence: CDR1 LNHDA, CDR2 SQIVND (reference sequence). This CDR3 has 11 amino acids. Here the CDR3 reads CASSYYNEQLF. The CDR3 nucleotides are TGTGCCAGTAGTTACTACAATGAGCAGCTCTTC.

This clonotype occurred many times. The chain carries TRBV12-3 or TRBV12-4 and TRBJ2-1; possibly TRBD1 for D (5 bases). The CDR3 contains 20 residues. Trimming shortened V by 4 bases and J by 0 bases, and 25 bases separated the two germline ends. CDR3 protein: CASSSYSLPGLGHSYNEQFF. CDR3 DNA: TGTGCCAGCAGTTCTTACTCCCTTCCAGGATTGGGGCACTCCTACAATGAGCAGTTCTTC.

This clonotype was counted a few times. This may be a read error: a much more frequent sequence differs by one nucleotide. This chain uses TRBV7-9 with TRBJ1-2; 7 bases match TRBD1. The CDR3 has 15 amino acids. Germline V gives CDR1 SEHNR, CDR2 FQNEAQ (reference sequence). In DNA form, the CDR3 reads TGTGCCAGCAGCTCGACAGGGACGGCTGGCTATGGCTACCCCTTC. Its translation is CASSSTGTAGYGYPF. The full variable domain, its missing parts supplied by reference TRBV7-9 and TRBJ1-2, is DTGVSQNPRHKITKRGQNVTFRCDPISEHNRLYWYRQTLGQGPEFLTYFQNEAQLEKSRLLSDRFSAERPKGSFSTLEIQRTEQGDSAMYLCASSSTGTAGYGYPFGSGTRLTVV.